The 18 T cell receptor beta chains below all came from one sample that was sequenced in a study of T cells in Graves' hyperthyroidism and ophthalmopathy (dated by TCRdb to between 2018 and 2021). Libraries were built with multiplex PCR. Sequencing was carried out with an Illumina HiSeq 2000. The TCR beta CDR3 regions were amplified from RNA transcripts. For the first round of RT-PCR on the TCR CDR3, the HTBI primer set was used together with the Qiagen OneStep RT-PCR kit. In-frame beta chains were kept once TCRdb had trimmed the public reads at Q25 with fastp and called clones with MiXCR. Entries that share a CDR3 protein sequence are merged under the most common genes and DNA. This sample is represented by a few hundred thousand distinct CDR3 sequences; approximately 15% of them were singletons. The ten biggest clones cover roughly 6.2% of the sample. The sequencing sample was made of blood. The origin of the receptors is a woman aged 25 to 39 with Graves' hyperthyroidism that later progressed to Graves' ophthalmopathy.

In this sample, this clonotype turned up many times. The chain carries TRBV6-1 and TRBJ1-1; 8 nucleotides align to TRBD1. The CDR3 totals 13 residues. After removal of 3 bases from V and 10 bases from J, the junction contained 7 bases not matched to a gene. Germline-derived CDR1 and CDR2 are MNHNS and SASEGT. The CDR3 loop is CASSDDRGLPAFF. The CDR3 nucleotides are TGTGCCAGCAGTGATGACAGGGGACTGCCAGCTTTCTTT.

The rearrangement uses TRBV4-3 and TRBJ2-2, with D tentatively TRBD1 or TRBD2 (6 bases each). Germline V gives CDR1 LGHNA, CDR2 YSLEER. Deletions cut 1 base from V and 4 bases from J, with 13 bases between. There are 16 residues in the CDR3. CDR3 sequence reads: CASSQVIGGGTGELFF. The CDR3 DNA reads TGCGCCAGCAGCCAAGTAATCGGGGGCGGCACCGGGGAGCTGTTTTTT.

This clonotype showed up many times. The rearrangement uses TRBV4-3 and TRBJ2-7; D is ambiguous. Trimming left V 0 bases short and J 3 bases short, with 12 bases between. The CDR3 has 15 residues. Germline loops: CDR1 LGHNA, CDR2 YSLEER. In DNA form, the CDR3 reads TGCGCCAGCAGCCAAGATTGGGCGGCCGACTACGAGCAGTACTTC. Its translation is CASSQDWAADYEQYF.

Ten or more counts support this clonotype. The chain combines TRBV6-1 with TRBJ1-1; 8 bases align to TRBD1. This CDR3 has 15 residues. CDR1 is MNHNS, CDR2 SASEGT, per germline. The V and J ends lost 3 bases and 4 bases, in that order; junction bases with no gene match: 7. The DNA for the CDR3 is TGTGCCAGCAGTGAGTTTGGACAGGGCGGCACTGAAGCTTTCTTT. Translated, it gives CASSEFGQGGTEAFF.

This clonotype came up a few times. The V call is TRBV5-1, the J call TRBJ2-1, with 11 bases identical to TRBD2. The CDR3 is 19 residues long. Germline V gives CDR1 SGHRS, CDR2 YFSETQ. V lost 1 base to trimming and J lost 0 bases; unmatched junction nucleotides: 9. CDR3 DNA: TGCGCCAGCAGCTTGAGTGGGACTAGCGGATTTAGCTCCTACAATGAGCAGTTCTTC. Protein: CASSLSGTSGFSSYNEQFF.

The chain employs TRBV28 and TRBJ2-7; 7 bases are a match to TRBD1. Trimming at V came to 8 bases and at J to 2 bases, leaving 3 bases not matched to a gene. Looked up from germline, CDR1 is MDHEN and CDR2 is SYDVKM. The CDR3 length is 12 residues. The CDR3 loop is CASGDRTYEQYF. For the CDR3, the DNA is TGTGCCAGCGGGGACAGAACCTACGAGCAGTACTTC.

This clonotype was seen many times. This sequence joins TRBV3-1 and TRBJ2-7; TRBD2 matches 7 bases. CDR1 and CDR2 from the germline V gene are LGHDT and YNNKEL (reference sequence). V lost 0 bases, J lost 1 base, and 12 bases stayed unmatched. The CDR3 covers 18 residues. In nucleotides, the CDR3 is TGTGCCAGCAGCCAAGAAGGAAGCGGGAAGCGTAGGTCCTACGAGCAGTACTTC. Protein sequence: CASSQEGSGKRRSYEQYF.

This sequence joins TRBV13 and TRBJ1-1; the D gene is possibly TRBD1 (5 bases). Trimming removed 4 bases from V and 6 bases from J, with 6 bases in between. The CDR3 runs to 11 residues. Germline values: CDR1 PRHDT, CDR2 FYEKMQ (reference sequence). CDR3 amino acids: CASSWGAEAFF. Here the CDR3 DNA reads TGTGCCAGCAGCTGGGGGGCTGAAGCTTTCTTT.

V usage is TRBV2 and J usage is TRBJ1-5, with 7 bases fitting TRBD1. Germline V gene sequence: CDR1 SNHLY, CDR2 FYNNEI. The CDR3 has 17 amino acids. Unmatched junction bases numbered 17, after V lost 6 bases and J lost 6 bases. The CDR3 DNA sequence: TGTGCCAGCAGCCCGGTGGGGCGGTGGACAGGAGGTCAGCCCCAGCATTTT. Its protein product is CASSPVGRWTGGQPQHF.

This clonotype occurred a few times. The rearrangement joins TRBV19 to TRBJ2-2, with D tentatively TRBD2 (6 bases). Germline CDR1 LNHDA, CDR2 SQIVND (reference sequence). V was pared by 6 bases and J by 6 bases, with 23 bases between. CDR3 size: 17 residues. The CDR3 nucleotides read TGTGCCAGTAGAATTGGCGGCGGGATTTTGATATCCGGGGAGCTGTTTTTT. It codes for CASRIGGGILISGELFF.

This clonotype was detected a few times. CDR3 sequence reads: CASRPSRTGIDYGYTF. As DNA, the CDR3 is TGTGCCAGCAGACCTAGTAGGACAGGTATCGACTATGGCTACACCTTC. This rearrangement joins TRBV6-1 to TRBJ1-2; 7 bases are a match to TRBD1. CDR1 is MNHNS and CDR2 is SASEGT in the germline V gene. CDR3 length equals 16 residues. The ends lost 6 bases at V and 3 bases at J; junction bases unmatched: 13.

This clonotype was detected only a few times. A single base separates this from a much larger clone, so it may be a read error. This CDR3 is CASNLGTSISYNEQFF. CDR3 DNA sequence: TGTGCCAGCAACTTAGGGACTAGCATATCCTACAATGAGCAGTTCTTC. The J gene is TRBJ2-1, the V gene TRBV11-2, with 9 bases identical to TRBD2. The germline gives CDR1 SGHAT, CDR2 FQNNGV. This CDR3 spans 16 amino acids.

The genes are TRBV6-5 and TRBJ2-1, with 11 bases matching TRBD2. Per the germline V gene, CDR1 is MNHEY and CDR2 is SVGAGI. This CDR3 is built from 15 residues. The ends lost 4 bases at V and 7 bases at J; junction bases unmatched: 6. CDR3 amino acids: CASSFRLAGKNEQFF. CDR3 sequence (DNA): TGTGCCAGCAGTTTCCGACTAGCGGGAAAGAATGAGCAGTTCTTC.

Many counts were recorded for this clonotype. The gene calls are TRBV12-3 or TRBV12-4 and TRBJ2-7; the D is unclear. V was shortened by 4 bases and J by 0 bases, with 10 bases between the two germline ends. The CDR3 length is 14 residues. CDR3 loop: CASSSQANSYEQYF. The CDR3 DNA reads as TGTGCCAGCAGTTCCCAGGCTAACTCCTACGAGCAGTACTTC.

A few counts support this clonotype. V usage is TRBV20-1 and J usage is TRBJ2-5; a possible D gene is TRBD2 (7 bases). Germline CDR1 DFQATT, CDR2 SNEGSKA (reference sequence). Trimming shortened V by 6 bases and J by 2 bases, and 13 bases separated the two germline ends. The CDR3 has 13 amino acids. CDR3 DNA sequence: TGCAGTGCCGCAGGGGAGGGGCAAGAGACCCAGTACTTC. Residues: CSAAGEGQETQYF.

This clonotype was recorded many times. The chain employs TRBV5-1 and TRBJ2-3; D gene unclear. In germline, CDR1 is SGHRS, CDR2 YFSETQ. V lost 4 bases, J lost 1 base, and 16 bases lay in between. The CDR3 runs 16 residues. The CDR3 spells CASSPPLLMGTDTQYF. For the CDR3, the DNA is TGCGCCAGCAGCCCTCCGTTGCTGATGGGCACAGATACGCAGTATTTT.

This clonotype was seen a handful of times. The chain is built from TRBV10-1 and TRBJ2-7, with 13 bases identical to TRBD2. Germline assignment: CDR1 WNHNN and CDR2 SYGVQD (reference sequence). The CDR3 totals 16 residues. Unmatched junction bases numbered 2, after V lost 3 bases and J lost 0 bases. For the CDR3, the DNA is TGCGCCAGCAGTGAACTAGCGGGAGGGCCCTCCTACGAGCAGTACTTC. Translated: CASSELAGGPSYEQYF.

The table lists this clonotype with many counts. The rearrangement joins TRBV28 to TRBJ2-1, with D hard to call. The CDR3 covers 13 residues. CDR1 and CDR2 (germline): MDHEN, SYDVKM. Trimming removed 4 bases at V and 4 bases at J, with 8 bases between. The CDR3 nucleotides read TGTGCCAGCAGTTCCAACCTTTACAATGAGCAGTTCTTC. Its protein is CASSSNLYNEQFF.